This T cell receptor (beta chain) was captured by sequencing in a study of regulatory T cells in long-lasting Graves disease. This clonotype was observed at least ten times. Its specificity is not known. J lost 0 bases, V lost 0 bases, and 13 bases had no gene match. Germline assignment: CDR1 DFQATT and CDR2 SNEGSKA (reference sequence). The CDR3 runs to 19 residues. Time point described: newly diagnosed GD, antithyroid drugs for less than 3 months. From RNA extracted from PBMCs, the TCR library was made. A volume of around 8.7 milliliters of peripheral blood was collected in EDTA tubes. Combining iRepertoire HTBI primers with Arm-PCR of CDR3 regions, the authors built TCR beta libraries. TCRdb reprocessed the multiplex PCR reads via MiXCR and lists one record per CDR3 protein. The table has a few hundred thousand distinct CDR3 sequences, approximately 13% seen once. Study-level findings and limits: TCR diversity in persistent Graves' patients was below that of newly diagnosed ones. Few sampled subjects may have lowered accuracy.

These same records also appear under a second study, on T cells in Graves' hyperthyroidism and ophthalmopathy. Per that study: From stable hyperthyroidism, ophthalmopathy was set apart by a 13 V-J model.

The TCR was taken from a man aged 25 to 45 with Graves disease. V gene TRBV20-1 combines with J gene TRBJ2-7; 11 nucleotides line up with TRBD1. The starting material was peripheral blood mononuclear cells (PBMCs), obtained at new diagnosis, from a patient treated with antithyroid drugs. For the CDR3, the DNA is TGCAGTGCTAGAGACGTCGGACAGGGGGCAAACCCGGGCTCCTACGAGCAGTACTTC. Amino acid sequence: CSARDVGQGANPGSYEQYF.